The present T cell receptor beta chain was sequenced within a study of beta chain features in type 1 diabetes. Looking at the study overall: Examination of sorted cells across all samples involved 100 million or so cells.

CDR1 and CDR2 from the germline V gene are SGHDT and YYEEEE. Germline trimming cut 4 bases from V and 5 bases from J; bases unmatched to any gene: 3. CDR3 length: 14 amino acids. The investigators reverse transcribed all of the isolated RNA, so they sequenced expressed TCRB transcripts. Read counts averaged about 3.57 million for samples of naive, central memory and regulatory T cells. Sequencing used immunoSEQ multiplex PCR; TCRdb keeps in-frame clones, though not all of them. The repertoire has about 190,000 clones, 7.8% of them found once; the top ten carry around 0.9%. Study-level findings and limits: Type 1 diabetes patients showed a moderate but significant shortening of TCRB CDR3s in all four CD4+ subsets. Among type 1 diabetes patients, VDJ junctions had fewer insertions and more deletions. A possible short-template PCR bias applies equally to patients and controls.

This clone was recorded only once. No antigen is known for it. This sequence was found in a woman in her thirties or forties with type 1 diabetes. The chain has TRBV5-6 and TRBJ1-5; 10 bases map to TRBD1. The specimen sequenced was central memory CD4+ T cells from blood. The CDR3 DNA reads TGTGCCAGCAGCCTGACAGGGGGCGATCAGCCCCAGCATTTT. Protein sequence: CASSLTGGDQPQHF.